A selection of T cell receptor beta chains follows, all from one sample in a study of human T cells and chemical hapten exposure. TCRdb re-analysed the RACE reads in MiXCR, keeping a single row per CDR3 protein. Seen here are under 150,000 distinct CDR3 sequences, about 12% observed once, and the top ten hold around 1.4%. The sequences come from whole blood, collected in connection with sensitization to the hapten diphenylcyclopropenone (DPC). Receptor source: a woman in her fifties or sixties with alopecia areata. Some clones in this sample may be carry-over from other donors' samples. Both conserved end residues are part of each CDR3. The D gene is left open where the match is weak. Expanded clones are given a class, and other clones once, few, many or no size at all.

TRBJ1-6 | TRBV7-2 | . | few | TGTGCCAGCAGCCCTAGGGCCAAGGGCTTCGATTCACCCCTCCACTTT | CASSPRAKGFDSPLHF
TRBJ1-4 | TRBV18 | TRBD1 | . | TGTGCCAGCTCACCCACAACAGGGGCCTCTAATGAAAAACTGTTTTTT | CASSPTTGASNEKLFF
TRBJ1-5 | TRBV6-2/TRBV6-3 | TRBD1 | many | TGTGCCAGCAGTTACGAAGGGGGCGGGAGCAATCAGCCCCAGCATTTT | CASSYEGGGSNQPQHF
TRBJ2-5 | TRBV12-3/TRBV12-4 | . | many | TGTGCCAGCAGTTCACCGGGACTTAGGGAAGAGACCCAGTACTTC | CASSSPGLREETQYF
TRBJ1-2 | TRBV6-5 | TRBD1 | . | TGTGCCAGCAGTTACGGACAGGTCTATGGCTACACCTTC | CASSYGQVYGYTF
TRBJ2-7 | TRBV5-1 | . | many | TGCGCCAGCAGCTTGGTGGCGGGGCCTACCTACGAGCAGTACTTC | CASSLVAGPTYEQYF
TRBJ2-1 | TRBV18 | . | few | TGTGCCAGCTCACCACCGATGGCGGGTGAGCAGTTCTTC | CASSPPMAGEQFF
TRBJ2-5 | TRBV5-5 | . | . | TGTGCCAGCAGCTTTGCAGAGGAAACGACCCAGTACTTC | CASSFAEETTQYF
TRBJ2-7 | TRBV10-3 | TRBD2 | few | TGTGCCATCAGTGAGGCTAGCGGGGGGTTCTACGAGCAGTACTTC | CAISEASGGFYEQYF
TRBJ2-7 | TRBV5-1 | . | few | TGCGCCAGCAGCCGAGAGGGACTCCCCTACGAGCAGTACTTC | CASSREGLPYEQYF
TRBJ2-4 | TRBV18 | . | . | TGTGCCAGCTCACCAACGACAGCAGGGCTACTAGCCAAAAACATTCAGTACTTC | CASSPTTAGLLAKNIQYF
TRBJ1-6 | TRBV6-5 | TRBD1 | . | TGTGCCAGCAGTTACGCGCGACAGGGTGATTCACCCCTCCACTTT | CASSYARQGDSPLHF
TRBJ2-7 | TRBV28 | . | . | TGTGCCAGCGCAATTATGGGAAGCGAGCAGTACTTC | CASAIMGSEQYF
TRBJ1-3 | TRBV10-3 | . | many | TGTGCCTTAAAAGGAGACCACTCTGGAAACACCATATATTTT | CALKGDHSGNTIYF
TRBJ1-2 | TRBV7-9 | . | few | TGTGCCAGCAGCTTTGGCAGGGCCTATGGCTACACCTTC | CASSFGRAYGYTF
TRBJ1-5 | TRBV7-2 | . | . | TGTGCCAGCAGCTTAGCGGATAGGGGGGCAGGCCGGCAGCCCCAGCATTTT | CASSLADRGAGRQPQHF
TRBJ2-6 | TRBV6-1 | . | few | TGTGCCAGCAGTGAAGAGGGGGCCAACGTCCTGACTTTC | CASSEEGANVLTF
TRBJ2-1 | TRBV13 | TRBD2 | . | TGTGCCAGCAGCTCCGCCTGGGGGACTAGCGGGGGAGGTGAGCAGTTCTTC | CASSSAWGTSGGGEQFF
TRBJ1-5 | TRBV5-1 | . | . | TGCGCCAGCAGCGGGCACCCCAATCAGCCCCAGCATTTT | CASSGHPNQPQHF
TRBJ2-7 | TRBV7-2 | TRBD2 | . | TGTGCCAGCAGGGTTAGCGGGGGGCCTAGCGAGCAGTACTTC | CASRVSGGPSEQYF
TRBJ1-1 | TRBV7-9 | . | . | TGTGCCAGCAGCCCATCGGAGAGTATGAACACTGAAGCTTTCTTT | CASSPSESMNTEAFF
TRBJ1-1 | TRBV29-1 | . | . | TGCAGCGTTCAAGTCCCGAGTGAAGCTTTCTTT | CSVQVPSEAFF
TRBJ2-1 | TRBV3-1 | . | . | TGTGCCAGCAGCCAAGATTACAGGTTGAGCTCCTACAATGAGCAGTTCTTC | CASSQDYRLSSYNEQFF
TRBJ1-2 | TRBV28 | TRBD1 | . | TGTGCCAGCAGACCGGGACAGCTAACCTATGGCTACACCTTC | CASRPGQLTYGYTF
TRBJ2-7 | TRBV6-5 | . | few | TGTGCCAGCAGAGAAACCTCCTACGAGCAGTACTTC | CASRETSYEQYF
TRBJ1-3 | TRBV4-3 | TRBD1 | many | TGCGCCAGCAGCCAGGACAGGAACTCTGGAAACACCATATATTTT | CASSQDRNSGNTIYF
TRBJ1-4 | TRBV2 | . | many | TGTGCCAGCAGCGAACAGGGAGGATTTGCAACTAATGAAAAACTGTTTTTT | CASSEQGGFATNEKLFF
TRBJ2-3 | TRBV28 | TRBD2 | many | TGTGCCAGCAGTTTGTTAGCGGGAGTTGTAGATACGCAGTATTTT | CASSLLAGVVDTQYF
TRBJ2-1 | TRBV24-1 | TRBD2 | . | TGTGCCACCAGGGCTAGCGGCGGTGAGCAGTTCTTC | CATRASGGEQFF
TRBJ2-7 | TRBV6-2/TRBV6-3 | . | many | TGTGCCAGCGAGGGAGTGTCCTACGAGCAGTACTTC | CASEGVSYEQYF
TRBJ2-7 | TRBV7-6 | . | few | TGTGCCAGCAGCTTAGTCGGGGCCAACGAGCAGTACTTC | CASSLVGANEQYF
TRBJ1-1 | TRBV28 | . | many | TGTGCCAGCAGTGTCCCTACTCAGGGGGAAGCTTTCTTT | CASSVPTQGEAFF
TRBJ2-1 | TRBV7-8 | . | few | TGTGCCAGCAGCTTATGGACAGACTACAATGAGCAGTTCTTC | CASSLWTDYNEQFF
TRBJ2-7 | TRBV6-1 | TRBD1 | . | TGTGCCAGCAGTGCCAGGACAGGGGACTCATCACCGGTCCCCTACGAGCAGTACTTC | CASSARTGDSSPVPYEQYF
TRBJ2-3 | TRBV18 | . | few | TGTGCCAGCTCACCGACTAACGGGGATACGCAGTATTTT | CASSPTNGDTQYF
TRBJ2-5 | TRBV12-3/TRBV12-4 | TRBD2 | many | TGTGCCAGCAGCACCTATGGGAGGGCCGAAGAGACCCAGTACTTC | CASSTYGRAEETQYF
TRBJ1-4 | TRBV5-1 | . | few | TGCGCCAGCAGCTTAGGGCCCCAGGGTGGCTCTAATGAAAAACTGTTTTTT | CASSLGPQGGSNEKLFF
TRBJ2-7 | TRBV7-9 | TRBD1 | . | TGTGCCAGCAGCTTGACCTGGGACAGAAAGTACTTC | CASSLTWDRKYF
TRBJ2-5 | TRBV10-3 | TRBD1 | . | TGTGCCACCGGGGACAGCCAAGAGACCCAGTACTTC | CATGDSQETQYF
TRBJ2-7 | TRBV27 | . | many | TGTGCCAGCAGTTACTCCACAGGGTCGGCCTACGAGCAGTACTTC | CASSYSTGSAYEQYF
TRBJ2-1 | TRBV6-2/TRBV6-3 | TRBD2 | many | TGTGCCAGCTGGGAAGCGGGACTCTCCTACAATGAGCAGTTCTTC | CASWEAGLSYNEQFF
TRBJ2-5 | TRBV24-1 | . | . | TGTGCCACCAGTGATTACAGAGACCAAGAGACCCAGTACTTC | CATSDYRDQETQYF
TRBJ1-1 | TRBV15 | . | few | TGTGCCACCAGCAGAGGACAGTCTTTCAGTCGTGACACTGAAGCTTTCTTT | CATSRGQSFSRDTEAFF
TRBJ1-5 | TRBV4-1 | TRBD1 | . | TGCGCCAGCAGCCATGTTACCAGGGGGAGCAATCAGCCCCAGCATTTT | CASSHVTRGSNQPQHF
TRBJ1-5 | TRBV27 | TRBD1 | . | TGTGCCAGCAGTTCGGGACAGGGCTTCAATCAGCCCCAGCATTTT | CASSSGQGFNQPQHF
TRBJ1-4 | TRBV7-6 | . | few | TGTGCCAGCAGCTTAGTGTCCGAGGGGGATGAAAAACTGTTTTTT | CASSLVSEGDEKLFF
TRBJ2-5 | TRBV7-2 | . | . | TGTGCCAGCAGCCGGGACATGGGGGAGACCCAGTACTTC | CASSRDMGETQYF
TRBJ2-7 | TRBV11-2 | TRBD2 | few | TGTGCCAGCAGCCAGGGGGCTAGCGGGGGTTACGAGCAGTACTTC | CASSQGASGGYEQYF
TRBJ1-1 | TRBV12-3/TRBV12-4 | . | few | TGTGCCAGCAGTTTCGGCTTGAACCCTGAAGCTTTCTTT | CASSFGLNPEAFF
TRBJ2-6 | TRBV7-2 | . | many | TGTGCCAGCAGCTCGACAGTGAACTCTGGGGCCAACGTCCTGACTTTC | CASSSTVNSGANVLTF
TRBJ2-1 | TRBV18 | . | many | TGTGCCAGCTCACCAATAACCCATGAGCCGTCCTACAATGAGCAGTTCTTC | CASSPITHEPSYNEQFF
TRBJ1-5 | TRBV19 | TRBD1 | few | TGTGCCAGTAGTATTCAGCCCGGGACAGCTTTTAATCAGCCCCAGCATTTT | CASSIQPGTAFNQPQHF
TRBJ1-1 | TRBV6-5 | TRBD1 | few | TGTGCCAGCAGTTACCCGCGACAGGGACACACTGAAGCTTTCTTT | CASSYPRQGHTEAFF
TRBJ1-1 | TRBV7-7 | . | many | TGTGCTAGCAGCTTATCTGGGGGAACTGAAGCTTTCTTT | CASSLSGGTEAFF
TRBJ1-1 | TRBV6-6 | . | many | TGTGCCAGCAGTTACGCGGAGCCGAACACTGAAGCTTTCTTT | CASSYAEPNTEAFF
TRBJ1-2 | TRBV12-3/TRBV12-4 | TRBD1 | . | TGTGCCAGCAGTATACAGACAGGGAACGACTATGGCTACACCTTC | CASSIQTGNDYGYTF
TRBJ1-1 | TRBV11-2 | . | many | TGTGCCAGCAGCCACGGGGCTGAGGGCAGACCTTTCTTT | CASSHGAEGRPFF
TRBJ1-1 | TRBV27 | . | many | TGTGCCAGCAGTGGCAATCCCGGGACGGCGGGTGAAGCTTTCTTT | CASSGNPGTAGEAFF
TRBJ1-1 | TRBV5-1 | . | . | TGCGCCAGCAGCTTGGAGGAGGGTGTGGCTTTCTTT | CASSLEEGVAFF
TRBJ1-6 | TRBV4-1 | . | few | TGCGCCAGCAGCCAAACCACTAGGGGTTCACCCCTCCACTTT | CASSQTTRGSPLHF